This T cell receptor beta chain was observed in a study of Ad26.COV2.S vaccination and SARS-CoV-2 variants. Study as a whole: Sample donor was a member of the COV1001 Ad26.COV2.S trial arm. Doses of Ad26.COV2.S were injected into muscle once or twice, 56 days apart. Regarding the study as a whole: Similar non-spike TCR breadth was observed in recipients of vaccine and of placebo.

TCRdb keeps only in-frame clones here, not all; method: immunoSEQ multiplex PCR. Among under 500,000 clones listed, 92% were seen once. Regarding this clone: The antigen is not known.

V was cut by 6 bases and J by 0 bases, with 12 bases left in between. Germline CDR1 KGHDR, CDR2 SFDVKD. The CDR3 length is 15 residues. The treatment here: 19 received Ad26.COV2.S at low or high dose, single or two shots; 5 received placebo; per-sample allocation not given. Each sample was drawn 63 days after the first injection (of vaccine or placebo). V usage is TRBV24-1 and J usage is TRBJ2-3; D gene unclear. This TCR was recovered from a person between 18 and 59 years old who received the Ad26.COV2.S COVID-19 vaccine or a placebo. Source: peripheral blood, taken in a trial of Ad26.COV2.S vaccine versus placebo. The CDR3 DNA reads as TGTGCCACCAGTCCCACGGACCCAAGCACAGATACGCAGTATTTT. Translating it yields CATSPTDPSTDTQYF.